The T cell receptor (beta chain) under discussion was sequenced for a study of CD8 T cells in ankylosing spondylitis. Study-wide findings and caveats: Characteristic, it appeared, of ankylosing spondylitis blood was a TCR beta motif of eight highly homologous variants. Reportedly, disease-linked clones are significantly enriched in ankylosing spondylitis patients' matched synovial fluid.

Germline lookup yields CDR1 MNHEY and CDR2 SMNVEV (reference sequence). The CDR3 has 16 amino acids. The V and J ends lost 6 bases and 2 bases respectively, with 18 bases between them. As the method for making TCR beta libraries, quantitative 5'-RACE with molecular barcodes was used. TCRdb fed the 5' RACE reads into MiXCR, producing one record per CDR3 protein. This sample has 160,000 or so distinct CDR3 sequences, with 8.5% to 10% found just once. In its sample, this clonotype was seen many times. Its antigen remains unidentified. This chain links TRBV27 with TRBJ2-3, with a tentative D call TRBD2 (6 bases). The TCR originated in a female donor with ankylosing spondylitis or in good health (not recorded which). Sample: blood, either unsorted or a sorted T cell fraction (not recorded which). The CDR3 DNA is TGTGCCAGCAGGCCCACCCTAGCGCATCTCACAGATACGCAGTATTTT. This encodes CASRPTLAHLTDTQYF.